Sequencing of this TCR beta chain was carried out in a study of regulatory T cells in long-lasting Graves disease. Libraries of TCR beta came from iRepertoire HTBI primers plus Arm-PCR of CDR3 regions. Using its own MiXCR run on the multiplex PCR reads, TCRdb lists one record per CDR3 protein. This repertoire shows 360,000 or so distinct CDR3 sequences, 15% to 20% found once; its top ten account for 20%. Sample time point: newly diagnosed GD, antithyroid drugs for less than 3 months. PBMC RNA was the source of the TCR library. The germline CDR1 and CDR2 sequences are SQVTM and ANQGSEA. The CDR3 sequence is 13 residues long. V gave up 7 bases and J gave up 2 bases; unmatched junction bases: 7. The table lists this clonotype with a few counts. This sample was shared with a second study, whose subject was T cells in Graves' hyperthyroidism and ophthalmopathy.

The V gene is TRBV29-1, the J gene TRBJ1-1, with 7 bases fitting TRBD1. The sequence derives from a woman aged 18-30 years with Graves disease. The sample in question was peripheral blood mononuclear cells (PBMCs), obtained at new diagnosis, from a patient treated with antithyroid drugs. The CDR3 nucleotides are TGCAGCGGGACGACAGGGATAAACACTGAAGCTTTCTTT. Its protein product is CSGTTGINTEAFF.